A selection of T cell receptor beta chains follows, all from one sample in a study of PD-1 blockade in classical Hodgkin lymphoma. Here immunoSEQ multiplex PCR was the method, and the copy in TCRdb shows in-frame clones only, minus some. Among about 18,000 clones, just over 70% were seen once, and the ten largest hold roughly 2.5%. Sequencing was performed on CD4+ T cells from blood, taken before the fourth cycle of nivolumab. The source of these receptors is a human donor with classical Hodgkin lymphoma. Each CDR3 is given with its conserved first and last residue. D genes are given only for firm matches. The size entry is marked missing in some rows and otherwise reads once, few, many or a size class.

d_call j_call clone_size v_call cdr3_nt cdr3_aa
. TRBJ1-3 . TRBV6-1 TGTGCCAGCAGTGAAGCAGTCCGGGAGTCGGGCAACACCATATATTTT CASSEAVRESGNTIYF
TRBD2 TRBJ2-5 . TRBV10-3 TGTGCCATCAGTGAGTCGATGCGGATAGCGGGAGAAGAGACCCAGTACTTC CAISESMRIAGEETQYF
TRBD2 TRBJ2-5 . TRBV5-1 TGCGCCAGCAGCAAGGGACTAGCCGGGGAGACCCAGTACTTC CASSKGLAGETQYF
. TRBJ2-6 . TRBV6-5 TGTGCCAGCAGTTACGAACCAACCCAGGCCAACGTCCTGACTTTC CASSYEPTQANVLTF
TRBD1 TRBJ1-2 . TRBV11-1 TGTGCCAGCAGCTTGGACAGGGTTACGGATGGCTACACCTTC CASSLDRVTDGYTF
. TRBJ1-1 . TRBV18 TGTGCCAGCTCACCAATGAGGGTCAGTGAAGCTTTCTTT CASSPMRVSEAFF
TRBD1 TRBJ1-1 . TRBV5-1 TGCGCCAGCAGCTTGGAGACAGGGACGAACACTGAAGCTTTCTTT CASSLETGTNTEAFF
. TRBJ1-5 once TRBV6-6 TGTGCCAGCAGTTACATGGGGGATCAGCCCCAGCATTTT CASSYMGDQPQHF
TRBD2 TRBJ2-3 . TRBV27 TGTGCCAGAAGCAAAAAGCGGGAGGGAACAGATACGCAGTATTTT CARSKKREGTDTQYF
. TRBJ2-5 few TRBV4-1 TGCGCCAGCAGCCATGATCCGGGACAACCACAAGAGACCCAGTACTTC CASSHDPGQPQETQYF
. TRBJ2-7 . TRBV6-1 TGTGCCAGCTCTCGGGACATCCAAGCCTCCGGTGAGCAGTACTTC CASSRDIQASGEQYF
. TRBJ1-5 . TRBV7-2 TGTGCCAGCAGCCCAAGGACAGAGGGGCTTCAGCCCCAGCATTTT CASSPRTEGLQPQHF
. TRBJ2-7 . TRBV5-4 TGTGCCAGCAGCTTTCATATTCCCCCGTACGAGCAGTACTTC CASSFHIPPYEQYF
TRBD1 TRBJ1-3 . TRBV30 TGTGCCTGGAGCCGGACAGGGTCCGGAAACACCATATATTTT CAWSRTGSGNTIYF
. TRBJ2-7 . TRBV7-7 TGTGCCAGCAGCTTAGGGCCCGGGGAGAACTACGAGCAGTACTTC CASSLGPGENYEQYF
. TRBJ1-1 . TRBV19 TGTGCCACCCTAGGGAGGGGCCAGATCCCTATGAACACTGAAGCTTTCTTT CATLGRGQIPMNTEAFF
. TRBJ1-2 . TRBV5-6 TGTGCCAGCAGCTTGGTGACAGCAAACCGTATTAACTATGGCTACACCTTC CASSLVTANRINYGYTF
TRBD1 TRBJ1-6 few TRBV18 TGTGCCAGCTCACCGCGGGACAGCGGTAATTCACCCCTCCACTTT CASSPRDSGNSPLHF
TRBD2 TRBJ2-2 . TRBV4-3 TGCGCCAGCAGCCAAGGTTCTAGCGGGAGGGTAGCGGACACCGGGGAGCTGTTTTTT CASSQGSSGRVADTGELFF
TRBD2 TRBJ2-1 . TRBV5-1 TGCGCCAGCAGCCTGACTAGCGGGGGGTACAATGAGCAGTTCTTC CASSLTSGGYNEQFF
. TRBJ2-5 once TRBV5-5 TGTGCCAGCAGCTTCTCCGGGACCAGGTACTTC CASSFSGTRYF
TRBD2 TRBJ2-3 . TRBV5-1 TGCGCCAGCAGCTTTGGGCGGGGGGGCACAGATACGCAGTATTTT CASSFGRGGTDTQYF